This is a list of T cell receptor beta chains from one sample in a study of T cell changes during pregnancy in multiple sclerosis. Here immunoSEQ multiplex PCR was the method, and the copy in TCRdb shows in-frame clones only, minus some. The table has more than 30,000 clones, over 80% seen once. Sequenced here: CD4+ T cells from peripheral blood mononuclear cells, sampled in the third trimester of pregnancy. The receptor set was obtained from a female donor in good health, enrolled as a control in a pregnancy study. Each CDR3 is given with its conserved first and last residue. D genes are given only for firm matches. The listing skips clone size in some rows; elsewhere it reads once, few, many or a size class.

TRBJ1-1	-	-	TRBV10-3	CAISQRDPTEAFF	TGTGCCATCAGTCAGAGGGATCCCACTGAAGCTTTCTTT
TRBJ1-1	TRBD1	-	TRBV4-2	CASRRNFGTGRVGTEAFF	TGTGCCAGCAGACGTAATTTCGGGACAGGGCGTGTTGGCACTGAAGCTTTCTTT
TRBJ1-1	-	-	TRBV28	CASSRLRGSAEAFF	TGTGCCAGCAGTCGACTCCGGGGGAGCGCTGAAGCTTTCTTT
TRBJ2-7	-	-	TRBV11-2	CASSFPTSRSYEQYF	TGTGCCAGCAGCTTCCCTACTAGCCGTTCCTACGAGCAGTACTTC
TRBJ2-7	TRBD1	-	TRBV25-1	CASSRQGVQMTYEQYF	TGTGCCAGCAGTAGACAGGGGGTTCAGATGACCTACGAGCAGTACTTC
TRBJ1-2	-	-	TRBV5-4	CASSDLGGSYGYTF	TGTGCCAGCAGCGACTTAGGTGGGAGCTATGGCTACACCTTC
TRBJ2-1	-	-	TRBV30	CAWVSSYNEQFF	TGTGCCTGGGTCAGCTCCTACAATGAGCAGTTCTTC
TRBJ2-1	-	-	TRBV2	CASSVRGRNMGDEQFF	TGTGCCAGCAGTGTACGGGGGAGGAACATGGGGGATGAGCAGTTCTTC
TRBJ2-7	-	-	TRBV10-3	CAISVQDSYEQYF	TGTGCCATCAGTGTACAGGACTCCTACGAGCAGTACTTC
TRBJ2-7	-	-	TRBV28	CASSLWGPTYEQYF	TGTGCCAGCAGTTTATGGGGGCCGACCTACGAGCAGTACTTC
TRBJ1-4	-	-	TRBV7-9	CASSLDRINEKLFF	TGTGCCAGCAGCTTGGACAGAATTAATGAAAAACTGTTTTTT
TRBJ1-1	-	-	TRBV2	CASTVTENTEAFF	TGTGCCAGCACCGTCACAGAAAACACTGAAGCTTTCTTT
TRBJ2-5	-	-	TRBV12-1	CASSRAAGQETQYF	TGTGCCAGCAGCCGGGCGGCAGGGCAAGAGACCCAGTACTTC
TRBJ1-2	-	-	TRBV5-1	CASSGGLRGRGYGYTF	TGCGCCAGCAGCGGGGGACTACGGGGGAGAGGCTATGGCTACACCTTC
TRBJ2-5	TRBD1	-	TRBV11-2	CASTGVVGTGGETQYF	TGTGCCAGCACCGGAGTAGTGGGCACAGGGGGGGAGACCCAGTACTTC
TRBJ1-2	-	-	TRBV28	CASRPTRERANYGYTF	TGTGCCAGCAGGCCGACACGGGAGCGGGCTAACTATGGCTACACCTTC
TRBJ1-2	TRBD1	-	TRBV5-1	CASSLGQGNYGYTF	TGCGCCAGCAGCTTAGGACAGGGTAACTATGGCTACACCTTC
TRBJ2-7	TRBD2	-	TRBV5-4	CASSYGGGLSSYEQYF	TGTGCCAGCAGCTATGGCGGGGGGTTGTCAAGTTACGAGCAGTACTTC
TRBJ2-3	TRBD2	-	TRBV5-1	CASSLVGLAGEGSTDTQYF	TGCGCCAGCAGCTTGGTTGGACTAGCGGGAGAGGGTAGCACAGATACGCAGTATTTT
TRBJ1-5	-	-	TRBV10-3	CAISDLSNQPQHF	TGTGCCATCAGTGATCTTAGCAATCAGCCCCAGCATTTT
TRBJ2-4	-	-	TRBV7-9	CASSPPDTRQYF	TGTGCCAGCAGCCCTCCTGACACACGCCAGTACTTC
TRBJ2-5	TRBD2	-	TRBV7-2	CASSLVLVLAGGETQYF	TGTGCCAGCAGCTTAGTGCTCGTACTAGCGGGAGGGGAGACCCAGTACTTC
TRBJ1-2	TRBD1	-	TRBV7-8	CASSSGRQGALGGYTF	TGTGCCAGCAGCTCGGGGAGACAGGGGGCATTGGGTGGCTACACCTTC
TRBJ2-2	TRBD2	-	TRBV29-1	CSVEVSSGSRSGELFF	TGCAGCGTTGAGGTCTCTAGCGGGAGTAGGAGCGGGGAGCTGTTTTTT
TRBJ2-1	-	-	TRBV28	CASSRQGNEQFF	TGTGCCAGCAGCCGCCAGGGTAATGAGCAGTTCTTC
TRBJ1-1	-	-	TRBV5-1	CASSLGPITMNTEAFF	TGCGCCAGCAGCTTGGGGCCGATAACCATGAACACTGAAGCTTTCTTT
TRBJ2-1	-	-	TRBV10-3	CAITDGPRDYNEQFF	TGTGCCATCACCGATGGGCCCCGGGACTACAATGAGCAGTTCTTC
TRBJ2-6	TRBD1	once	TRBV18	CASSPLPGTGLSGANVLTF	TGTGCCAGCTCACCCTTACCGGGGACAGGATTATCTGGGGCCAACGTCCTGACTTTC
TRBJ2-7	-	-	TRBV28	CASTSIYEQYF	TGTGCCAGCACTAGTATCTACGAGCAGTACTTC
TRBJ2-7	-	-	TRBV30	CAWRVAYEQYF	TGTGCCTGGAGAGTCGCGTACGAGCAGTACTTC
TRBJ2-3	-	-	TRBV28	CASMGRFVTQYF	TGTGCCAGCATGGGGCGTTTTGTTACGCAGTATTTT
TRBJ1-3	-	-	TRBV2	CASMEQGNTIYF	TGTGCCAGCATGGAACAGGGAAACACCATATATTTT